The 29 T cell receptor beta chains in this list originate from one sample, sequenced in a study of blood T cell repertoires in COVID-19. TCRdb keeps only in-frame clones here, not all; method: immunoSEQ multiplex PCR. The sample has fewer than 250,000 clones, around 81% seen once; the top ten hold around 9%. Sequences were obtained from PBMCs or T cells enriched from blood (not recorded which). The receptors derive from a woman aged 50 to 65 with acute COVID-19.

As DNA, the CDR3 is TGCGCCAGCAGCCCTGGGCCGGACATTAACGAGCAGTTCTTC. This gives the protein CASSPGPDINEQFF. The chain employs TRBV5-1 and TRBJ2-1, with D tentatively TRBD1 (5 bases). This CDR3 has 14 residues. CDR1 is SGHRS, CDR2 YFSETQ, per germline. Deletions cut 4 bases from V and 10 bases from J, with 18 bases between.

The rearrangement uses TRBV4-3 and TRBJ1-1, with unresolved D. V was clipped by 5 bases and J by 1 base, with 8 bases between them. Per germline, CDR1 LGHNA and CDR2 YSLEER. The CDR3 consists of 13 residues. The DNA of the CDR3 is TGCGCCAGCAGCTTGCACAGGAACACTGAAGCTTTCTTT. Translation: CASSLHRNTEAFF.

The chain combines TRBV19 with TRBJ2-3, with 11 bases that match TRBD2. CDR3 length: 15 amino acids. Per the germline V gene, CDR1 is LNHDA and CDR2 is SQIVND (reference sequence). Trimming at V came to 5 bases and at J to 6 bases, leaving 7 bases not matched to a gene. As DNA, the CDR3 is TGTGCCAGTAGTTACCTAGCGGGGGGAACGGATACGCAGTATTTT. It yields the protein CASSYLAGGTDTQYF.

V is TRBV11-3 and J is TRBJ1-4, with D perhaps TRBD1 (5 bases). This CDR3 is 15 amino acids long. The germline gives CDR1 SGHNT, CDR2 YENEEA. Trimming took 8 bases from V and 7 from J, leaving 20 bases between them. The CDR3 loop reads CASRLSGGDTEKLFF. CDR3 DNA: TGTGCCAGCCGGCTCTCCGGGGGTGATACTGAAAAACTGTTTTTT.

V is TRBV19 and J is TRBJ1-1; D ambiguous. Trimming took 5 bases from V and 0 from J, leaving 13 bases between them. Germline V gene sequence: CDR1 LNHDA, CDR2 SQIVND (reference sequence). The CDR3 runs to 15 residues. DNA for the CDR3: TGTGCCAGTAGTTCCCGCGCAGGCTTGAACACTGAAGCTTTCTTT. It translates to CASSSRAGLNTEAFF.

This clone was seen a handful of times. The chain couples TRBV6-4 to TRBJ1-6, with TRBD1 matching 10 bases. Trimming at V came to 6 bases and at J to 10 bases, leaving 3 bases not matched to a gene. Germline CDR1 and CDR2: MRHNA and SNTAGT. This CDR3 has 13 residues. The CDR3 bases are TGTGCCAGCAGCGGGACAGGGGCCTCACCCCTCCACTTT. Its translation is CASSGTGASPLHF.

The V gene is TRBV7-2, the J gene TRBJ1-4, with TRBD1 matching 9 bases. V shed 5 bases, J shed 7 bases, and the junction held 8 bases outside the gene matches. This CDR3 has 15 residues. Germline values: CDR1 SGHTA, CDR2 FQGNSA. This CDR3 is CASSTRGTGSEKLFF. The CDR3 nucleotides are TGTGCCAGCAGCACCAGGGGGACAGGGAGTGAAAAACTGTTTTTT.

This CDR3 reads CATRAGGRGNTIYF. The CDR3 DNA reads as TGTGCCACTCGAGCAGGGGGCCGTGGAAACACCATATATTTT. This chain links TRBV19 with TRBJ1-3; 8 bases fit TRBD1. V was pared by 10 bases and J by 3 bases, with 8 bases of the junction left unmatched. This CDR3 has 14 amino acids. From germline, CDR1 is LNHDA and CDR2 SQIVND (reference sequence).

V and J are TRBV6-1 and TRBJ2-7, with a weak D call TRBD1 (6 bases). Germline V gives CDR1 MNHNS, CDR2 SASEGT. The CDR3 has 14 residues. V lost 1 base to trimming and J lost 4 bases, with 11 bases between them. CDR3 nucleotide sequence: TGTGCCAGCAGTGAAGGTGGCAGGGGATACGAGCAGTACTTC. Its protein is CASSEGGRGYEQYF.

The chain couples TRBV10-3 to TRBJ1-2; possibly TRBD1 for D (5 bases). Germline CDR1 and CDR2: ENHRY and SYGVKD. This CDR3 region has 13 residues. With 6 bases removed from V and 3 bases from J, the gap between germline ends came to 11 bases. The CDR3 DNA is TGTGCCATCAGGGGGGGGACCGACTATGGCTACACCTTC. Translating gives CAIRGGTDYGYTF.

The genes are TRBV12-3 or TRBV12-4 and TRBJ1-2, with D possibly being TRBD1 (5 bases). V was shortened by 6 bases and J by 4 bases, with 9 bases between the two germline ends. This CDR3 has 12 residues. CDR3 nucleotide sequence: TGTGCCAGCAGCTATGACAGCTATGGCTACACCTTC. It specifies CASSYDSYGYTF.

This rearrangement joins TRBV28 to TRBJ1-5; D may be TRBD1 (6 bases). The CDR3 is made up of 18 amino acids. Trimming removed 5 bases from V and 0 bases from J, with 20 bases in between. Germline CDR1 is MDHEN and CDR2 is SYDVKM. The CDR3 loop is CASSRQDGGEYSNQPQHF. The CDR3, as DNA: TGTGCCAGCAGTCGACAGGATGGGGGGGAATATAGCAATCAGCCCCAGCATTTT.

This clone has a handful of counts. The chain couples TRBV29-1 to TRBJ2-7, with D perhaps TRBD1 (6 bases). V was trimmed by 6 bases and J by 2 bases, leaving 20 bases between them. Germline V CDR1 and CDR2: SQVTM, ANQGSEA. This CDR3 contains 15 residues. For the CDR3, the DNA is TGCAGCGTGTACCCGGACAGTTTAACTCCCTACGAGCAGTACTTC. Translating it yields CSVYPDSLTPYEQYF.

This clone was observed a single time. The CDR3 DNA follows: TGCGCCAGCAGCGATGGGCTAGCGGGAGAAGATACGCAGTATTTT. Protein product: CASSDGLAGEDTQYF. The chain uses TRBV4-3 and TRBJ2-3; TRBD2 matches at 10 bases. The CDR3 runs to 15 residues. V gave up 5 bases and J gave up 5 bases; unmatched junction bases: 7. The germline gives CDR1 LGHNA, CDR2 YSLEER.

The chain combines TRBV7-6 with TRBJ1-3, with TRBD1 as a possible D gene (5 bases). The CDR3 contains 15 residues. The ends were cut back, 0 bases at V and 4 bases at J, with 10 bases in the middle. CDR1 is SGHVS, CDR2 FNYEAQ, per germline. The CDR3 protein is CASSLARRGGNTIYF. The CDR3 region has the DNA TGTGCCAGCAGCTTAGCGCGGAGGGGCGGAAACACCATATATTTT.

The chain recombines TRBV19 with TRBJ2-5; the match to TRBD1 covers 7 bases. Losses at the gene ends were 5 bases for V and 2 bases for J; bases not matched to a gene: 2. Germline values: CDR1 LNHDA, CDR2 SQIVND (reference sequence). CDR3 length: 13 residues. The chain's CDR3 is CASSGTEQETQYF. The DNA for the CDR3 is TGTGCCAGTAGTGGGACAGAGCAAGAGACCCAGTACTTC.

The chain employs TRBV11-2 and TRBJ1-1; 7 bases align to TRBD1. There are 13 residues in the CDR3. V lost 5 bases to trimming and J lost 5 bases; unmatched junction nucleotides: 5. Looked up from germline, CDR1 is SGHAT and CDR2 is FQNNGV. The CDR3 DNA is TGTGCCAGCAGCGTGACAGGGCTGACTGAAGCTTTCTTT. This codes for CASSVTGLTEAFF.

The chain joins TRBV5-1 to TRBJ1-1; D not certain. V shed 2 bases and J shed 3 bases, with 8 bases lying between them. Germline V lookup: CDR1 SGHRS, CDR2 YFSETQ. The CDR3 has 13 amino acids. Here the CDR3 DNA reads TGCGCCAGCAGCTTTGGAGATCACACTGAAGCTTTCTTT. Protein: CASSFGDHTEAFF.

The rearrangement uses TRBV19 and TRBJ1-5; D is uncertain. Trimming stripped 0 bases from V and 7 bases from J, with 10 bases between. Per the germline V gene, CDR1 is LNHDA and CDR2 is SQIVND (reference sequence). The CDR3 is made up of 14 amino acids. This chain's CDR3 is CASSIDGERQPQHF. The CDR3 DNA sequence: TGTGCCAGTAGTATAGACGGGGAAAGGCAGCCCCAGCATTTT.

The chain combines TRBV30 with TRBJ2-3, with 8 bases matching TRBD1. CDR1 is GTSNPN and CDR2 is SVGIG in the germline V gene (reference sequence). With 2 bases clipped from V and 4 bases from J, the junction kept 2 bases outside the gene matches. This CDR3 has 13 amino acids. CDR3 protein: CAWSTGGPDTQYF. The DNA for the CDR3 is TGTGCCTGGAGTACAGGGGGTCCAGATACGCAGTATTTT.

The genes are TRBV3-1 (or the pseudogene TRBV3-2) and TRBJ2-7; no reliable D call. V lost 0 bases to trimming and J lost 2 bases, with 11 bases between them. The CDR3 is 15 residues long. CDR1 is LGHDT and CDR2 is YNNKEL in the germline V gene (reference sequence). CDR3 DNA: TGTGCCAGCAGCCAAGACCCGACAAGGACCTACGAGCAGTACTTC. This encodes CASSQDPTRTYEQYF.

The chain employs TRBV19 and TRBJ1-2, with a possible D match to TRBD1 (6 bases). The V end lost 3 bases, the J end lost 3 bases, and 17 bases lay between the germline ends. This CDR3 is 16 amino acids long. CDR1 LNHDA and CDR2 SQIVND come from the germline V gene (reference sequence). CDR3 protein: CASSIIRGGPHYGYTF. The DNA of the CDR3 is TGTGCCAGTAGTATCATACGGGGGGGGCCTCACTATGGCTACACCTTC.

The J gene is TRBJ1-4, the V gene TRBV2, with D hard to call. The CDR3 has 13 residues. Trimming pared 3 bases from V and 13 bases from J, leaving 15 bases between. Germline V lookup: CDR1 SNHLY, CDR2 FYNNEI. CDR3 residues: CASSDTASVRLFF. The CDR3 bases are TGTGCCAGCAGTGATACAGCCTCAGTACGACTGTTTTTT. Full variable domain (remainder filled in from reference TRBV2 and TRBJ1-4): EPEVTQTPSHQVTQMGQEVILRCVPISNHLYFYWYRQILGQKVEFLVSFYNNEISEKSEIFDDQFSVERPDGSNFTLKIRSTKLEDSAMYFCASSDTASVRLFFGSGTQLSVL.

This chain joins TRBV15 and TRBJ2-1, with a tentative D call TRBD2 (6 bases). This CDR3 contains 16 residues. Germline V gene data show CDR1 as LNHNV and CDR2 as YYDKDF (reference sequence). V dropped 0 bases and J dropped 3 bases, with 12 bases sitting between them. CDR3 nucleotide sequence: TGTGCCACCAGCAGAGATTTAGGGACTTACTACAATGAGCAGTTCTTC. This encodes CATSRDLGTYYNEQFF.

The gene calls are TRBV11-3 and TRBJ2-5; 9 nucleotides match TRBD2. Germline V lookup: CDR1 SGHNT, CDR2 YENEEA. The length of the CDR3 is 13 residues. V shed 3 bases, J shed 5 bases, and the junction held 1 base outside the gene matches. CDR3 nucleotide sequence: TGTGCCAGCAGCTTCGGGACTAGCGAGACCCAGTACTTC. Translation: CASSFGTSETQYF.

The genes are TRBV4-2 and TRBJ2-3; D is possibly TRBD1 (7 bases). The CDR3 sequence is 15 residues long. V dropped 3 bases and J dropped 2 bases, with 12 bases sitting between them. Germline V lookup: CDR1 LGHNA, CDR2 YNFKEQ. Written as DNA, the CDR3 is TGTGCCAGCAGCCAGGAGGGACAGTACACAGATACGCAGTATTTT. Amino acid sequence: CASSQEGQYTDTQYF.

This sequence joins TRBV3-1 (or the pseudogene TRBV3-2) and TRBJ2-5; D might be TRBD2 (6 bases). The V end lost 0 bases, the J end lost 4 bases, and 21 bases lay between the germline ends. The CDR3 is 18 residues long. In germline, CDR1 is LGHDT, CDR2 YNNKEL (reference sequence). CDR3 nucleotides: TGTGCCAGCAGCCAAGATCAGGTGGGACTTATCACATCAGAGACCCAGTACTTC. Its translation is CASSQDQVGLITSETQYF.

The rearrangement joins TRBV6-2 or TRBV6-3 to TRBJ1-5; D unclear. The CDR3 covers 12 residues. Germline V gene lookup returns CDR1 MNHEY and CDR2 SVGEGT. Trimming pared 5 bases from V and 10 bases from J, leaving 12 bases between. Written as DNA, the CDR3 is TGTGCCAGCAGTCAACGGACTCGTCCCCAGCATTTT. Its translation is CASSQRTRPQHF.

The V and J genes are TRBV27 and TRBJ2-7; a possible D gene is TRBD1 (6 bases). CDR1 and CDR2 (germline): MNHEY, SMNVEV (reference sequence). The CDR3 sequence is 14 residues long. Trimming left V 0 bases short and J 9 bases short, with 15 bases between. CDR3 DNA sequence: TGTGCCAGCAGTTTATCTCCAGGACAGTCGGCGCAGTACTTC. As protein: CASSLSPGQSAQYF.